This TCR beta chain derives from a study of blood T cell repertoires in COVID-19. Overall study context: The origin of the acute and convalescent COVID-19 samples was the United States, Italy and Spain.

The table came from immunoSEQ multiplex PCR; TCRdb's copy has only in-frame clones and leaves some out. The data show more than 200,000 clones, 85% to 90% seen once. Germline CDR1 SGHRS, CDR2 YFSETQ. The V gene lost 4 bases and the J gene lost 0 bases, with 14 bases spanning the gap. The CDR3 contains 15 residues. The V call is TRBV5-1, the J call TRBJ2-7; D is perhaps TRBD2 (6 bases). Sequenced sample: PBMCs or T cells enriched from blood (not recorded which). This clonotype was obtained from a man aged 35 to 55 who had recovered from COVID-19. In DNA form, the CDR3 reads TGCGCCAGCAGCCTTGGGGACTTCCTCTCCTACGAGCAGTACTTC. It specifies CASSLGDFLSYEQYF.